Presented here are 10 T cell receptor beta chains from one specimen sequenced in a study of cytomegalovirus exposure and HLA in healthy donors. The table came from immunoSEQ multiplex PCR; TCRdb's copy has only in-frame clones and leaves some out. Of 200,000 to 250,000 clones listed, over 65% are singletons. Sequencing input: PBMCs. The receptors derive from a woman aged 18-35 years in good health and CMV-seronegative.

The rearrangement joins TRBV2 to TRBJ1-5; TRBD1 matches at 10 bases. CDR1 SNHLY and CDR2 FYNNEI come from the germline V gene. J gave up 6 bases and V 4 bases, and 6 bases lay outside the gene matches. The CDR3 is made up of 15 amino acids. The CDR3 coding sequence is TGTGCCAGCAGTGGGACAGGGGGTCGCAGTCAGCCCCAGCATTTT. Translated: CASSGTGGRSQPQHF.

This clone has just a few counts. The V and J genes are TRBV9 and TRBJ2-3; 10 bases line up with TRBD2. Germline-derived CDR1 and CDR2 are SGDLS and YYNGEE. The CDR3 runs to 18 residues. V was pared by 3 bases and J by 8 bases, with 18 bases of the junction left unmatched. CDR3 in amino acids: CASSAARASGGAQGTQYF. The CDR3 bases are TGTGCCAGCAGCGCCGCAAGGGCGAGCGGGGGGGCCCAGGGTACGCAGTATTTT.

This clone was counted ten times or more. The chain employs TRBV2 and TRBJ1-6; TRBD1 agrees at 11 bases. V lost 6 bases, J lost 9 bases, and 10 bases stayed unmatched. This CDR3 has 16 amino acids. From germline, CDR1 is SNHLY and CDR2 FYNNEI. The CDR3 sequence is CASSIGTGGLGSPLHF. CDR3 in DNA: TGTGCCAGCAGCATTGGGACAGGGGGATTAGGTTCACCCCTCCACTTT.

The rearrangement uses TRBV29-1 and TRBJ1-1; no reliable D call. This CDR3 is built from 14 residues. CDR1 and CDR2 (germline): SQVTM, ANQGSEA. The germline V and J ends were trimmed by 4 bases and 0 bases, with 12 bases remaining between them. CDR3 amino acids: CSVVAHNLNTEAFF. As DNA, the CDR3 is TGCAGCGTTGTCGCGCACAATTTGAACACTGAAGCTTTCTTT.

The CDR3 DNA follows: TGTGCCAGCAGTTTAGAAGGCGACAGGCCCTTGGACACTGAAGCTTTCTTT. Its protein is CASSLEGDRPLDTEAFF. The J gene is TRBJ1-1, the V gene TRBV27; tentatively, D is TRBD1 (6 bases). This CDR3 comprises 17 residues. Trimming pared 2 bases from V and 3 bases from J, leaving 19 bases between. CDR1 and CDR2 from the germline V gene are MNHEY and SMNVEV (reference sequence).

This clone was observed a few times. The CDR3 here is CASSLETSRQYF. Written as DNA, the CDR3 is TGCGCCAGCAGCTTGGAGACAAGTAGGCAGTACTTC. The chain employs TRBV5-1 and TRBJ2-7; D uncertain. CDR1 SGHRS and CDR2 YFSETQ come from the germline V gene. This CDR3 region has 12 residues. V shed 0 bases and J shed 9 bases, with 10 bases lying between them.

Concerning this clone: This may stem from a read error, because a much larger clone lies one nucleotide away. The same CDR3 also results from other DNA sequences found in this sample. The rearrangement links TRBV7-8 to TRBJ2-7; D not resolved. Trimming took off 3 bases at V and 0 bases at J, with 6 bases between the two ends. CDR1 SGHVS and CDR2 FQNEAQ come from the germline V gene. The CDR3 totals 13 residues. The CDR3 nucleotides are TGTGCCAGCAGCTTGGGGTTCTCCTACGAGCAGTACTTC. Its protein product is CASSLGFSYEQYF.

The chain combines TRBV27 with TRBJ2-7, with D possibly TRBD1 on 7 matching bases. The CDR3 length is 17 residues. V was pared by 6 bases and J by 3 bases, with 24 bases between. Germline V gene data show CDR1 as MNHEY and CDR2 as SMNVEV (reference sequence). CDR3 sequence (DNA): TGTGCCAGCAGGAGGGACAGCCAGCGGAGGGGGGTCTACGAGCAGTACTTC. This codes for CASRRDSQRRGVYEQYF.

This clone was observed many times. The gene calls are TRBV25-1 and TRBJ1-2, with D unclear. The germline V and J ends were trimmed by 3 bases and 6 bases, with 14 bases remaining between them. Germline V gene sequence: CDR1 MGHDK, CDR2 SYGVNS. The CDR3 sequence is 14 residues long. The CDR3 coding sequence is TGTGCCAGCAGTGAGGAGGGATGGTCGGATGGCTACACCTTC. Its protein product is CASSEEGWSDGYTF.

The V call is TRBV30, the J call TRBJ2-7; the match to TRBD1 covers 8 bases. Per germline, CDR1 GTSNPN and CDR2 SVGIG (reference sequence). V lost 1 base and J lost 6; bases outside the gene matches: 11. The CDR3 loop spans 15 amino acids. CDR3 region: CAWSAPDRDAGEQYF. The CDR3 coding sequence is TGTGCCTGGAGTGCCCCGGACAGGGACGCGGGCGAGCAGTACTTC.